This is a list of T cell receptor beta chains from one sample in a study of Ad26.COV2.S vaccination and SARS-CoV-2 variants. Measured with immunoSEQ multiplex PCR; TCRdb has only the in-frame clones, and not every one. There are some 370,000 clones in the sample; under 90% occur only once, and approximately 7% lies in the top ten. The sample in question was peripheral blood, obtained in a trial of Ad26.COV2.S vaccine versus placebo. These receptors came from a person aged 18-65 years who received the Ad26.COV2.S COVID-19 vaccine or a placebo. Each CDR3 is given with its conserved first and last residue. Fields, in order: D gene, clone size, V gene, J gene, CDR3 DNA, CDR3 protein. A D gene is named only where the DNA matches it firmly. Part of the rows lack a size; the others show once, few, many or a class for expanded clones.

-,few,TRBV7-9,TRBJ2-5,TGTGCCAGCAGCTTAATGTCTCAAGAGACCCAGTACTTC,CASSLMSQETQYF
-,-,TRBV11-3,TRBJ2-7,TGTGCCAGCAGCTTAGAGTACTACGAGCAGTACTTC,CASSLEYYEQYF
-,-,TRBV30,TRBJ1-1,TGTGCCTGGAGTGTTGGTTTAAATACTGAAGCTTTCTTT,CAWSVGLNTEAFF
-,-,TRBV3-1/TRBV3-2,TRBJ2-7,TGTGCCAGCAGCCCCCTTTGGGAGGAAGGGGAGCAGTACTTC,CASSPLWEEGEQYF
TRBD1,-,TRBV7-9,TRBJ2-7,TGTGCCAGCACCTGGGGGACAGGGGGCGACGAGCAGTACTTC,CASTWGTGGDEQYF
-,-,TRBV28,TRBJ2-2,TGTGCCAGCCACTTCCGTGCGGGCGACACCGGGGAGCTGTTTTTT,CASHFRAGDTGELFF
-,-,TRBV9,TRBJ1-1,TGTGCCAGCAGCGTAGCTACGGGGGGGAAAACTGAAGCTTTCTTT,CASSVATGGKTEAFF
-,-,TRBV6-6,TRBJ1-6,TGTGCCAGCAGTCTAAATAATTCACCCCTCCACTTT,CASSLNNSPLHF
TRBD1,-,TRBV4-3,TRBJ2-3,TGCGCCAGCAGCCAAGATTTGGGACAGGGGACAGATACGCAGTATTTT,CASSQDLGQGTDTQYF
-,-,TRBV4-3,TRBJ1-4,TGCGCCAGCAGCCAAGGGTGGGGGGAAAAACTGTTTTTT,CASSQGWGEKLFF
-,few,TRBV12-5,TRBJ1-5,TGTGCTAGTGGTTTAAAATTCCCCGGGGTTCGTAATCAGCCCCAGCATTTT,CASGLKFPGVRNQPQHF
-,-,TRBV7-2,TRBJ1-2,TGTGCCAGCAGCTTAGTCCTTCAGCGGGGCTACACCTTC,CASSLVLQRGYTF
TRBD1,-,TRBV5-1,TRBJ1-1,TGCGCCACAGGACAGGAACCGAACACTGAAGCTTTCTTT,CATGQEPNTEAFF
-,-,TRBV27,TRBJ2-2,TGTGCCAGCAGTTTAGGGTACAGGCGCCTAGGGAACACCGGGGAGCTGTTTTTT,CASSLGYRRLGNTGELFF
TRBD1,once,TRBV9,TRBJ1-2,TGTGCCAGCACGGTCAGGGGGAACTATGGCTACACCTTC,CASTVRGNYGYTF
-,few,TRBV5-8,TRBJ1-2,TGTGCCAGCATTGGGGGGAACTATGGCTACACCTTC,CASIGGNYGYTF
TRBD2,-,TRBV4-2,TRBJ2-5,TGTGCCAGCAGCCAGGGACTAGCGGGGGGATGGGCCCAGTACTTC,CASSQGLAGGWAQYF
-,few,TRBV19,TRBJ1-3,TGTGCCAGTAGGGACCTCGACTCTGGAAACACCATATATTTT,CASRDLDSGNTIYF
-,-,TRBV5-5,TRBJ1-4,TGTGCCAGCAGCTTTGGTGTTGCAACTAATGAAAAACTGTTTTTT,CASSFGVATNEKLFF
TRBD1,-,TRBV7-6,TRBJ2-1,TGTGCCAGCAGCCAGGGACAGGGAGGGAACGAGCAGTTCTTC,CASSQGQGGNEQFF
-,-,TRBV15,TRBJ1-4,TGTGCCACCAGCCCGGTAGGGTTCGGTGAAAAACTGTTTTTT,CATSPVGFGEKLFF
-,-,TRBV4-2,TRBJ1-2,TGTGCCAGCAGCCAAGAAGTGTCCGGGGGCCAATATGGCTACACCTTC,CASSQEVSGGQYGYTF
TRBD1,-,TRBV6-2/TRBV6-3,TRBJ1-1,TGTGCCAGCAGTTACACTAGGGCGACAGGGAGGAACACTGAAGCTTTCTTT,CASSYTRATGRNTEAFF
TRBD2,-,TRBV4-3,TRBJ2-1,TGCGCCAGCAGCCAAGAGCGGGGGAGGTTCGTTGAGCAGTTCTTC,CASSQERGRFVEQFF
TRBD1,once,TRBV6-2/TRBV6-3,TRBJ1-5,TGTGCCAGCAGTTTCAACAGGGGGCGTCAGCCCCAGCATTTT,CASSFNRGRQPQHF
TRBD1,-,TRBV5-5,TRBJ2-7,TGTGCCAGCAGCCATTTAAAGGGAAGGGGGCTTTACGAGCAGTACTTC,CASSHLKGRGLYEQYF
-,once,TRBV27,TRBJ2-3,TGTGCCAGCAACTCCCCCCCAGGGACGCAGTATTTT,CASNSPPGTQYF
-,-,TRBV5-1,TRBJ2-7,TGCGCCAGCAGCTTGGAAACGGGGATCGAGCAGTACTTC,CASSLETGIEQYF
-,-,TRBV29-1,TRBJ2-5,TGCAGCGTGGGGAGCGGGGAGACCCAGTACTTC,CSVGSGETQYF
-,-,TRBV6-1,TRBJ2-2,TGTGCCAGCAGTGAGGCCGGACCTCTCGGGGAGCTGTTTTTT,CASSEAGPLGELFF
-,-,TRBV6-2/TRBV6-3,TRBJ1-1,TGTGCCAGCAGTTACTCGCAGGGAACGGAAGCTTTCTTT,CASSYSQGTEAFF
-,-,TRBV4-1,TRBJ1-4,TGCGCCAGCAGCCATCTTGTCGTCGAAAAACTGTTTTTT,CASSHLVVEKLFF
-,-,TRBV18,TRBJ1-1,TGTGCCAGCTTGGGGGAGATGAACACTGAAGCTTTCTTT,CASLGEMNTEAFF
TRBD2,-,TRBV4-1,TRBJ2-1,TGCGCCAGCAGCCACACCTCGGGGGGACTAGTTAATAATGAGCAGTTCTTC,CASSHTSGGLVNNEQFF
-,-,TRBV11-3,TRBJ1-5,TGTGCCAGCAGCCAAAACATGAATCAGCCCCAGCATTTT,CASSQNMNQPQHF
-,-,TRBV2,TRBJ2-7,TGTGCCAGCAGTGAATCGGGGCTAAGCTCCTACGAGCAGTACTTC,CASSESGLSSYEQYF
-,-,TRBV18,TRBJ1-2,TGTGCCAGCTCACCACGAGCCTGGGCTAACTATGGCTACACCTTC,CASSPRAWANYGYTF
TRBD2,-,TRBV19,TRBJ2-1,TGTGCCAGTAGTACCCTAGCGGGAAAGGGGAATGAGCAGTTCTTC,CASSTLAGKGNEQFF
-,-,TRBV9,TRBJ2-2,TGTGCCAGCAGCGTAAGAGCGGGCGAGGTGACCGGGGAGCTGTTTTTT,CASSVRAGEVTGELFF
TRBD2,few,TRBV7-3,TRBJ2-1,TGTGCCAGCAGCTTAGGTGTAGCGGGTAGCTACAATGAGCAGTTCTTC,CASSLGVAGSYNEQFF
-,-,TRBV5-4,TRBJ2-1,TGTGCCAGCAGCTATGCCGGGACCAGGGATGAGCAGTTCTTC,CASSYAGTRDEQFF